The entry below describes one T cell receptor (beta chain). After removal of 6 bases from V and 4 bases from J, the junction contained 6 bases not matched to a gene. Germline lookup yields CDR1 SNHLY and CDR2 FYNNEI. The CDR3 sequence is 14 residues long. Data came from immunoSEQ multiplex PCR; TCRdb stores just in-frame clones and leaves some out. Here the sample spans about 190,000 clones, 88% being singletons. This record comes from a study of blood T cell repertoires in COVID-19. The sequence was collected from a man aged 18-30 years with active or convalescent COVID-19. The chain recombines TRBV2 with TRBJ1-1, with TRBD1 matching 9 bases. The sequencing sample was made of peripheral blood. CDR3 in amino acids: CASSAGQGLTEAFF. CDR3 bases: TGTGCCAGCAGCGCCGGACAGGGGCTCACTGAAGCTTTCTTT. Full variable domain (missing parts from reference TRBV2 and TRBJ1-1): EPEVTQTPSHQVTQMGQEVILRCVPISNHLYFYWYRQILGQKVEFLVSFYNNEISEKSEIFDDQFSVERPDGSNFTLKIRSTKLEDSAMYFCASSAGQGLTEAFFGQGTRLTVV.